This T cell receptor (beta chain) was found in a study of T cells in women clearing cervical HPV infection. Across the whole study: Controls' single incident HPV16 infection cleared within 12 months without precancer. Case blood was drawn when the lesion was first found; control blood after infection became undetectable. Study-wide results and limits: CIN3+ cases had significantly higher TCR richness than controls; evenness did not differ.

Deletions cut 0 bases from V and 7 bases from J, with 10 bases between. The CDR3 runs 13 residues. The germline gives CDR1 SGHDT, CDR2 YYEEEE. The protocol was immunoSEQ multiplex PCR, while the TCRdb copy is restricted to in-frame clones and leaves out a portion. The sample shows tens of thousands of clones, and roughly 1.5% sits with its ten largest clones. A remark on this clone: Its antigen is unknown. The observed sequence ends 3 residues before the CDR3 terminus, with the missing tail filled in from the germline J gene.

Cervical HPV DNA detected by MY09/MY11 PCR, typed by dot-blot. The rearrangement links TRBV5-6 to TRBJ1-2, with a tentative D call TRBD1 (5 bases). The origin of this receptor is a woman aged 18-70 years with a cervical HPV16 infection that either progressed to CIN3+ or cleared (not recorded which). The sequencing sample was made of blood buffy coat. The sequenced CDR3 bases are TGTGCCAGCAGCTTGGAGGGGAGAAGTGGC. It encodes CASSLEGRSG. In full, the CDR3 reads CASSLEGRSGYTF.